A selection of T cell receptor beta chains follows, all from one sample in a study of T cell responses to AZD1222 COVID-19 vaccine. Some clones are missing from TCRdb's copy, which holds only in-frame ones; the method was immunoSEQ multiplex PCR. Among tens of thousands of clones listed, roughly 91% were seen once. The sample in question was peripheral blood, obtained on day 0 of AZD1222 vaccination. The receptors shown here come from an adult in good health. Each CDR3 is given with its conserved first and last residue.

V gene	J gene	CDR3 protein
TRBV6-5	TRBJ1-5	CASSYIAGNQPQHF
TRBV2	TRBJ1-6	CASSENSFQGTSPLHF
TRBV29-1	TRBJ2-2	CSAGGATNTGELFF
TRBV28	TRBJ1-5	CASSLVNQPQHF
TRBV23-1	TRBJ1-3	CASSLKSPSSGNTIYF
TRBV4-3	TRBJ2-2	CASSPDRGNTGELFF
TRBV2	TRBJ2-3	CATISGLAGDTQYF
TRBV27	TRBJ1-2	CASTGTNYGYTF
TRBV30	TRBJ1-5	CAWSSDRAQPQHF
TRBV6-5	TRBJ1-6	CASSYSIRDHRSPLHF
TRBV28	TRBJ2-7	CASSSPVGQAYEQYF